This T cell receptor (beta chain) was identified during a study of blood T cell repertoires in COVID-19. The CDR3 consists of 13 residues. Trimming removed 2 bases at V and 8 bases at J, with 12 bases between. CDR1 is MNHEY and CDR2 is SVGEGT in the germline V gene. Per the study methods: Estimation of nucleated cell counts relied on the amplification of reference gene primers. Profiling relied on immunoSEQ multiplex PCR, and the TCRdb table lists in-frame clones only, not all of them. V, J and clone size are taken as reported in that table, and D and trimming were inferred from the DNA itself. This table has under 200,000 clones, about 85% appearing once.

The source material was peripheral blood. The genes are TRBV6-2 or TRBV6-3 and TRBJ1-2; D might be TRBD1 (6 bases). This receptor was identified in a woman at least 80 years old in a cohort sampled during active or convalescent COVID-19. The CDR3 sequence: CASSYPAGEGYTF. The DNA of the CDR3 is TGTGCCAGCAGTTACCCGGCAGGGGAAGGCTACACCTTC.